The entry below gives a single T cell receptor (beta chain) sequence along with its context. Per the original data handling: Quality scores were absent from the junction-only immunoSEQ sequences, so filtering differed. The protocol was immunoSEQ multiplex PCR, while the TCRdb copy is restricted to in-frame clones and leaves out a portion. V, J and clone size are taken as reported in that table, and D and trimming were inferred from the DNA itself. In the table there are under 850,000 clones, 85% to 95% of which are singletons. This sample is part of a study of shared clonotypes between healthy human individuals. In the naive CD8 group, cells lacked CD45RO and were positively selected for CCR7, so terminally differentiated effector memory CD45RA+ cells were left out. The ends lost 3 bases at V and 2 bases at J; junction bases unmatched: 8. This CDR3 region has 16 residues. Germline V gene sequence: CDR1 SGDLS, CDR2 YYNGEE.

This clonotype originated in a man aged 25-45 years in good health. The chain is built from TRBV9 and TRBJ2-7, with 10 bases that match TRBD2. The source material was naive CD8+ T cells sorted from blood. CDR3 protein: CASSARTSGETYEQYF. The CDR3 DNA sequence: TGTGCCAGCAGCGCCCGGACTAGCGGAGAAACCTACGAGCAGTACTTC.